The TCR beta chain described here comes from a study of cytomegalovirus exposure and HLA in healthy donors. Background on the study: Early released data comprised some 85 million unique TCRs from HLA-typed donors.

The CDR3 is 11 amino acids. CDR1 is GTSNPN, CDR2 SVGIG, per germline (reference sequence). Overall study findings and caveats: Productive status was seen about 90% or about 30% of the time for most TCR beta V segments in an earlier analysis. V- and J-gene trimming in TCR beta was tied to a missense DCLRE1C variant by an analysis performed later.

Researchers ran the PCR with 60 Vbeta and 13 Jbeta primers. The repertoire was sequenced with immunoSEQ multiplex PCR; TCRdb's copy has only in-frame clones and lacks some. The top ten clones hold 2.5% to 3% of a sample with about 130,000 clones, roughly 78% of them seen once. With respect to this clone: No antigen is known for it. A junction end diverges from the germline sequence, so it may reflect a read error.

The sequenced sample was PBMCs. This sequence was found in a man aged 25 to 40 in good health and CMV-seronegative. The chain couples TRBV30 to TRBJ2-1; 10 nucleotides match TRBD2. The CDR3 protein is CAWSTGLARIF. The CDR3 DNA sequence: TGTGCCTGGAGTACGGGACTAGCGCGAATCTTC.